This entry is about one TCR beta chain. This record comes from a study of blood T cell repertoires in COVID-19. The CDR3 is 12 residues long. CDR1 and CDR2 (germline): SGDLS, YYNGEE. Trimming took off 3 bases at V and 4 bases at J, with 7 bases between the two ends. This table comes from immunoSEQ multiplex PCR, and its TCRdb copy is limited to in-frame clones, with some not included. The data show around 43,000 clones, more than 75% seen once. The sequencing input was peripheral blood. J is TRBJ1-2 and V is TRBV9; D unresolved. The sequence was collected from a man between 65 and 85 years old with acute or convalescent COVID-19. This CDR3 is CASSGNIYGYTF. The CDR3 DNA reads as TGTGCCAGCAGCGGAAACATCTATGGCTACACCTTC.